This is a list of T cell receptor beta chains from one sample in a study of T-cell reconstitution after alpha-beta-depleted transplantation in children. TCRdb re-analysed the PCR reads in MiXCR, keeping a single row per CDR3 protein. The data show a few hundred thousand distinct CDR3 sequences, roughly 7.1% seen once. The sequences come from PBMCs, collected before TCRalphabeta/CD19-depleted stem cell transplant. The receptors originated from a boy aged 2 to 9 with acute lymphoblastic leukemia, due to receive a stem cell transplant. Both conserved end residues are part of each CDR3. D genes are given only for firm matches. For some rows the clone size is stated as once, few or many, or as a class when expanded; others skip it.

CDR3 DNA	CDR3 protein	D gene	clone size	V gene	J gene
TGTGCCAGCAGTTATCAGAGCGGTCGGCACTTC	CASSYQSGRHF	.	few	TRBV6-5	TRBJ2-4
TGCGCCAGCAGCATCAGAAACAATGAGCAGTTCTTC	CASSIRNNEQFF	.	many	TRBV5-1	TRBJ2-1
TGTGCCAGCAGTACGGGGACTAGCGGGGGGATCTACGAGCAGTACTTC	CASSTGTSGGIYEQYF	TRBD2	many	TRBV28	TRBJ2-7
TGCAGTGCTGCACCAGGGACAACTAATGAAAAACTGTTTTTT	CSAAPGTTNEKLFF	.	few	TRBV20-1	TRBJ1-4
TGTGCCAGCAGCTTGGTGCAGGGTCGGAGCACAGATACGCAGTATTTT	CASSLVQGRSTDTQYF	.	few	TRBV5-6	TRBJ2-3
TGTGCCAGCGAGCAGACTAGCGGGGGTAGCAATGAGCAGTTCTTC	CASEQTSGGSNEQFF	TRBD2	.	TRBV4-2	TRBJ2-1
TGTGCCAGCAGTGAATCCCCTCATACTAGCACAGATACGCAGTATTTT	CASSESPHTSTDTQYF	.	.	TRBV2	TRBJ2-3
TGTGCCAGCTCACCAGGAACAGGCTCTGGCACAGATACGCAGTATTTT	CASSPGTGSGTDTQYF	.	many	TRBV18	TRBJ2-3
TGCGCCAGCAGCTTCGACAGAGCCCTGAACTATGGCTACACCTTC	CASSFDRALNYGYTF	.	.	TRBV5-1	TRBJ1-2
TGCAGTGCTAGGCCTGGACGTCTGTCCGTCGAGCAGTACTTC	CSARPGRLSVEQYF	.	many	TRBV20-1	TRBJ2-7
TGCGCCAGCTCGTGGACTTGGGGCGAGACCCAGTACTTC	CASSWTWGETQYF	.	.	TRBV5-1	TRBJ2-5
TGTGCCAGCCGGGACATTTCCTATGGCTACACCTTC	CASRDISYGYTF	.	once	TRBV12-3/TRBV12-4	TRBJ1-2
TGCAGCGTTCTCCCCGGACAGAACTCCTACGAGCAGTACTTC	CSVLPGQNSYEQYF	.	many	TRBV29-1	TRBJ2-7
TGTGCCAGCAGCTTACTCCAGCGATTAGAGACCCAGTACTTC	CASSLLQRLETQYF	.	many	TRBV7-2	TRBJ2-5
TGCGCCAGCAGCTTGGTTGGGGGGCGCAATGCTGAGCAGTTCTTC	CASSLVGGRNAEQFF	.	many	TRBV5-1	TRBJ2-1
TGTGCCAGCAGCCCGGGCAGGGGGCGCCACGAGCAGTACTTC	CASSPGRGRHEQYF	TRBD1	many	TRBV12-3/TRBV12-4	TRBJ2-7
TGTGCCAGCAGCTTGTACGTGCGAGCAGCGGGAGAGACCCAGTACTTC	CASSLYVRAAGETQYF	.	few	TRBV5-6	TRBJ2-5
TGTGCCAGCAGCCCCGGACGGTGGTTGAATGAAAAACTGTTTTTT	CASSPGRWLNEKLFF	.	.	TRBV11-2	TRBJ1-4
TGCGCCAGCAGCTTGGAGGCAGGGCCTGAAGCTTTCTTT	CASSLEAGPEAFF	.	.	TRBV5-1	TRBJ1-1
TGCAGTGCTAGAGATAACGGCAGGTTCTCCTACGAGCAGTACTTC	CSARDNGRFSYEQYF	.	many	TRBV20-1	TRBJ2-7
TGCAGCGTTGTGGGGAACACTGAAGCTTTCTTT	CSVVGNTEAFF	.	.	TRBV29-1	TRBJ1-1
TGTGCCAGCAGCCGGGGGACTAGTACAGATACGCAGTATTTT	CASSRGTSTDTQYF	TRBD2	many	TRBV7-3	TRBJ2-3
TGTGCCAGCAGTGGTGATTGGGGGACAGATACGCAGTATTTT	CASSGDWGTDTQYF	.	many	TRBV2	TRBJ2-3
TGCGCCAGCAGCCAAGCGGCGGGGGCGGGCTACAATGAGCAGTTCTTC	CASSQAAGAGYNEQFF	.	many	TRBV4-3	TRBJ2-1
TGTGCCAGCAGCTCACAAACATCCCGGGACAGGGGAAGTGGGGGACGTGGCTACACCTTC	CASSSQTSRDRGSGGRGYTF	TRBD1	many	TRBV13	TRBJ1-2
TGCGCCAGCAGCCAAGTAAGGACTAGCGGGGGAAAGACAGATACGCAGTATTTT	CASSQVRTSGGKTDTQYF	TRBD2	many	TRBV4-3	TRBJ2-3
TGTGCCAGCAGTTTAGAGTCCTTTTTAGGCGAGCAGTACTTC	CASSLESFLGEQYF	.	many	TRBV12-3/TRBV12-4	TRBJ2-7
TGTGCCACCAGCAGAGATCCGATGGGAGGTCTGCAGACCCAGTACTTC	CATSRDPMGGLQTQYF	.	.	TRBV15	TRBJ2-5
TGTGCCAGCTCACCAATTCGACCCACCGTAGATGGCTACGAGCAGTACTTC	CASSPIRPTVDGYEQYF	.	many	TRBV18	TRBJ2-7
TGCGCCAGCAGCGTGGGACTAGCGGTTAGCACAGATACGCAGTATTTT	CASSVGLAVSTDTQYF	TRBD2	many	TRBV5-1	TRBJ2-3
TGTGCCACCAGCAGAGTGTTGGGGAACACCGGGGAGCTGTTTTTT	CATSRVLGNTGELFF	.	many	TRBV15	TRBJ2-2
TGTGCCAGCAGCCCACACAATACAGGTCTTAATCAGCCCCAGCATTTT	CASSPHNTGLNQPQHF	.	many	TRBV5-5	TRBJ1-5
TGTGCCAGCAGCCATGGACAGGAGAACTCTGGAAACACCATATATTTT	CASSHGQENSGNTIYF	TRBD1	.	TRBV3-1	TRBJ1-3
TGTGCCAGCACACCGCCACAGGGCCGTTTTCAGTACTTC	CASTPPQGRFQYF	.	few	TRBV14	TRBJ2-4
TGTGCCAGCAGTTACTCGAGGGGGGCGAACACTGAAGCTTTCTTT	CASSYSRGANTEAFF	.	many	TRBV6-5	TRBJ1-1
TGCAGTGCTCTCCGAGGCGCGGGGGGAGATACGCAGTATTTT	CSALRGAGGDTQYF	TRBD2	many	TRBV20-1	TRBJ2-3
TGCAGTGCTAGGCGGGGTTCCTACGAGCAGTACTTC	CSARRGSYEQYF	.	few	TRBV20-1	TRBJ2-7
TGCGCCAGCAGCTTGGGGATGGAATGGCTCACAGATACGCAGTATTTT	CASSLGMEWLTDTQYF	.	many	TRBV5-1	TRBJ2-3
TGTGCCAGCAGCTTGCGGACTAGCGGGAGTTATGAGCAGTTCTTC	CASSLRTSGSYEQFF	TRBD2	many	TRBV5-6	TRBJ2-1
TGTGCCACCAGCAGACTTGGACAGGGCTCATTCTACGAGCAGTACTTC	CATSRLGQGSFYEQYF	TRBD1	many	TRBV15	TRBJ2-7
TGTGCCAGCAGTTCTGTCCCCGGACATGCCTACAATGAGCAGTTCTTC	CASSSVPGHAYNEQFF	.	.	TRBV6-5	TRBJ2-1
TGCAGTGCTAGCCCCGAGGAAGTTTATGGCTACACCTTC	CSASPEEVYGYTF	.	many	TRBV20-1	TRBJ1-2
TGTGCCAGCAGCCGCACCCACTCTGGAAACACCATATATTTT	CASSRTHSGNTIYF	.	many	TRBV12-3/TRBV12-4	TRBJ1-3
TGTGCCACTCTCTCGCCCGGGACAGGGGTTAGGGTTTTCTTT	CATLSPGTGVRVFF	TRBD1	many	TRBV28	TRBJ1-1
TGTGCCAGCAGCGACAGGGTAACATTGTGGGGACAGGTCAGTGAGCAGTTCTTC	CASSDRVTLWGQVSEQFF	TRBD1	few	TRBV5-6	TRBJ2-1
TGCGCCAGCAGTCTCGTCACTGGGTACGAGCAGTACTTC	CASSLVTGYEQYF	.	.	TRBV5-1	TRBJ2-7
TGCAGTGCTCCTACGGGGAAAGGAGCCCTCCACTTT	CSAPTGKGALHF	.	few	TRBV20-1	TRBJ1-6
TGCAGCGTTGCCCCGGGAGGGGGCAATGAGCAGTTCTTC	CSVAPGGGNEQFF	TRBD2	many	TRBV29-1	TRBJ2-1
TGCAGCGTTGCGCTACAGGGCAAAGAGACCCAGTACTTC	CSVALQGKETQYF	.	many	TRBV29-1	TRBJ2-5
TGTGCCAGCAGTTGGGACTCTAGGGCCAACGTCCTGACTTTC	CASSWDSRANVLTF	.	.	TRBV27	TRBJ2-6
TGTGCCAGCAGCTTGGACAGGCCTAGCTCCTACAATGAGCAGTTCTTC	CASSLDRPSSYNEQFF	TRBD1	many	TRBV7-2	TRBJ2-1
TGTGCCAGCAGCCAAGCGGGCTCCTACAATGAGCAGTTCTTC	CASSQAGSYNEQFF	.	few	TRBV3-1	TRBJ2-1
TGTGCCTGGGAGACGGACGGCCTTATAGGAAACACCATATATTTT	CAWETDGLIGNTIYF	.	.	TRBV30	TRBJ1-3
TGTGCCAGCACACGGGAACAAACCGGGGAGCTGTTTTTT	CASTREQTGELFF	.	few	TRBV2	TRBJ2-2
TGTGCCAGCAGCTTAAGGGGGTTTCAGGGGGCCGGGGAGCTGTTTTTT	CASSLRGFQGAGELFF	TRBD1	.	TRBV7-2	TRBJ2-2
TGTGCCAGCAGCTCGGGACAGATCACTGAAGCTTTCTTT	CASSSGQITEAFF	TRBD1	.	TRBV7-6	TRBJ1-1
TGCAGTGCTAGAGATCTGAATCCATTTATCTTTATAGAGACCCAGTACTTC	CSARDLNPFIFIETQYF	.	many	TRBV20-1	TRBJ2-5